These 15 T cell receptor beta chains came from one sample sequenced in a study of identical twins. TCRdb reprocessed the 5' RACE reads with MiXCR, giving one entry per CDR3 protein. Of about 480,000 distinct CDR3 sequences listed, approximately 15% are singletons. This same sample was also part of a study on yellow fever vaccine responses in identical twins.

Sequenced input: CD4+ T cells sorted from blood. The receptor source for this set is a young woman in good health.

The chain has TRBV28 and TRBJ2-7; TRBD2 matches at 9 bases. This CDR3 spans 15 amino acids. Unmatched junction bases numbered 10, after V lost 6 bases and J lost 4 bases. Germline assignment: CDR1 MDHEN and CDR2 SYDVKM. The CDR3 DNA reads TGTGCCAGCAGCTCCCATAGCGGGAGAAAGTACGAGCAGTACTTC. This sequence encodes CASSSHSGRKYEQYF.

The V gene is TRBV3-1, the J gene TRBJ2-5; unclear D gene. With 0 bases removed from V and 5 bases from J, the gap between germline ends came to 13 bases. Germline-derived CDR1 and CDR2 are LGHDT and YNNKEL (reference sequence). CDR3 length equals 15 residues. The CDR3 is CASSQEVFSSETQYF. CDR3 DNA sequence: TGTGCCAGCAGCCAAGAGGTGTTTAGTTCTGAGACCCAGTACTTC.

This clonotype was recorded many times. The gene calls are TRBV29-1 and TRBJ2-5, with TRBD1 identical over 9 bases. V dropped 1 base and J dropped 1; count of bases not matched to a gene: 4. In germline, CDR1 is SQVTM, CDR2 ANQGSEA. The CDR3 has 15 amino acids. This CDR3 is CSVEGGQGGQETQYF. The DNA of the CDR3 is TGCAGCGTTGAAGGGGGACAGGGTGGCCAAGAGACCCAGTACTTC.

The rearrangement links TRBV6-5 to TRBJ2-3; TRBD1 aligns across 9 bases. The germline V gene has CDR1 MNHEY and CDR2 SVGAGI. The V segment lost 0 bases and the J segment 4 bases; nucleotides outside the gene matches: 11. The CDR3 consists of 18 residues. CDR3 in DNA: TGTGCCAGCAGTTACTCTCCCCTGGCGGGACAGGGCCCAGATACGCAGTATTTT. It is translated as CASSYSPLAGQGPDTQYF.

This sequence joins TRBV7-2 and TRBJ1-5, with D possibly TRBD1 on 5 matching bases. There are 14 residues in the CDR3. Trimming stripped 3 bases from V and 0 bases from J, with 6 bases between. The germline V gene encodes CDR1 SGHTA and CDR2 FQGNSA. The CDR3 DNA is TGTGCCAGCAGCTTTGGGGCTAGCAATCAGCCCCAGCATTTT. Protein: CASSFGASNQPQHF.

The CDR3 DNA follows: TGTGCCATCAGAACAGACCTAGCCGGGAATGAGCAGTTCTTC. Its translation: CAIRTDLAGNEQFF. This chain uses TRBV10-3 with TRBJ2-1; TRBD2 might be the D (5 bases). Trimming took off 6 bases at V and 7 bases at J, with 16 bases between the two ends. The CDR3 runs to 14 residues. Germline V CDR1 and CDR2: ENHRY, SYGVKD.

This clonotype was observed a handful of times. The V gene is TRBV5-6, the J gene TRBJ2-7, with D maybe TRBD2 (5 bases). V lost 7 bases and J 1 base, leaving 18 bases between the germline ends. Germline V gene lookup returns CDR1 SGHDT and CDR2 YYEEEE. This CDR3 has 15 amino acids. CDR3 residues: CASEGVRNLSYEQYF. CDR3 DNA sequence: TGTGCCAGCGAGGGCGTACGGAACCTTTCCTACGAGCAGTACTTC. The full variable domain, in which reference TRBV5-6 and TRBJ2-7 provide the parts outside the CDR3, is DAGVTQSPTHLIKTRGQQVTLRCSPKSGHDTVSWYQQALGQGPQFIFQYYEEEERQRGNFPDRFSGHQFPNYSSELNVNALLLGDSALYLCASEGVRNLSYEQYFGPGTRLTVT.

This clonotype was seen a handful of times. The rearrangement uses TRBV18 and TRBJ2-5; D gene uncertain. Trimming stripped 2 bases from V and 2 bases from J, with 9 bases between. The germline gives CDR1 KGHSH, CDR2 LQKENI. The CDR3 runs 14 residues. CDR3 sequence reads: CASSPMPTQETQYF. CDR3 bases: TGTGCCAGCTCACCAATGCCAACTCAAGAGACCCAGTACTTC.

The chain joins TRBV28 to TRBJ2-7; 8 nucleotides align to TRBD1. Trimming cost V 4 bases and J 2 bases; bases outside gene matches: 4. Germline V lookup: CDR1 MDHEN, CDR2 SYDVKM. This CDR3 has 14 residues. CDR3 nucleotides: TGTGCCAGCAGTTCCCCGGGACAGGCCTACGAGCAGTACTTC. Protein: CASSSPGQAYEQYF.

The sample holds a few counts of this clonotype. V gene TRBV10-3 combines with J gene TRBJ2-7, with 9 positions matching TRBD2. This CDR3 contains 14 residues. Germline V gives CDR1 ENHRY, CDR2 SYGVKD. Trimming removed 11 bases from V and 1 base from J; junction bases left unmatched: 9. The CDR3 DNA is TGTGCCGCCGGGGGTAGCGGGAGTTCCTACGAGCAGTACTTC. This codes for CAAGGSGSSYEQYF.

The CDR3 coding sequence is TGTGCCAGCGGAGGGACTTCGACAACCCAGTACTTC. Protein: CASGGTSTTQYF. The chain uses TRBV25-1 and TRBJ2-5; D is perhaps TRBD2 (6 bases). CDR1 MGHDK and CDR2 SYGVNS come from the germline V gene. V lost 8 bases and J 8 bases, leaving 15 bases between the germline ends. CDR3 length equals 12 residues. Filled out from reference TRBV25-1 and TRBJ2-5, the complete variable domain reads EADIYQTPRYLVIGTGKKITLECSQTMGHDKMYWYQQDPGMELHLIHYSYGVNSTEKGDLSSESTVSRIRTEHFPLTLESARPSHTSQYLCASGGTSTTQYFGPGTRLLVL.

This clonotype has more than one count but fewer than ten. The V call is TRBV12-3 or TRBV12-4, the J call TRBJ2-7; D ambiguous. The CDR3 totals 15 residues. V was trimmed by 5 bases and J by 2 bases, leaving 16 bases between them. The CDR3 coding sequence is TGTGCCAGCAGTGTCCAGATGGGTACTACCTACGAGCAGTACTTC. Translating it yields CASSVQMGTTYEQYF.

The CDR3 spells CASSKGTGPSYGYTF. CDR3 nucleotides: TGTGCCAGCAGCAAAGGGACGGGGCCTAGTTATGGCTACACCTTC. This sequence joins TRBV21-1 and TRBJ1-2; the DNA was not used to check the table's D call, TRBD1. TRBV21-1 is recorded as a pseudogene. The CDR3 has 15 amino acids.

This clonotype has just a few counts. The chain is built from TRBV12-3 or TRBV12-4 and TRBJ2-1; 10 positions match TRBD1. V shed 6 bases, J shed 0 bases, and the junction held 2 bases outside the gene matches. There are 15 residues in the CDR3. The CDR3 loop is CASRDRGSSYNEQFF. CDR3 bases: TGTGCCAGCAGGGACAGGGGGAGCTCCTACAATGAGCAGTTCTTC.

The CDR3 nucleotides are TGTGCCAGCAGTCACTACACCGGGGAGCTGTTTTTT. This gives the protein CASSHYTGELFF. V is TRBV6-5 and J is TRBJ2-2; D remains ambiguous. The V end was cut by 5 bases, the J end by 3 bases, with 4 bases between. Germline loops: CDR1 MNHEY, CDR2 SVGAGI. The CDR3 runs 12 residues.